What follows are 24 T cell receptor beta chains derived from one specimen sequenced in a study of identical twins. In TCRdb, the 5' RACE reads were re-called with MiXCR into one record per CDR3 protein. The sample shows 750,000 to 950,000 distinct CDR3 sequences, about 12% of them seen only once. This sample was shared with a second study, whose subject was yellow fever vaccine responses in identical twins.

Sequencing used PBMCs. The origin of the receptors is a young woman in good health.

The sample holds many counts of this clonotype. CDR3 sequence reads: CASSLSGQGVRSYNSPLHF. For the CDR3, the DNA is TGTGCCAGCAGTTTATCCGGGCAGGGTGTAAGGTCCTATAATTCACCCCTCCACTTT. The chain combines TRBV27 with TRBJ1-6, with D perhaps TRBD1 (5 bases). V dropped 0 bases and J dropped 1 base, with 16 bases sitting between them. CDR3 length: 19 residues. Germline V gives CDR1 MNHEY, CDR2 SMNVEV (reference sequence).

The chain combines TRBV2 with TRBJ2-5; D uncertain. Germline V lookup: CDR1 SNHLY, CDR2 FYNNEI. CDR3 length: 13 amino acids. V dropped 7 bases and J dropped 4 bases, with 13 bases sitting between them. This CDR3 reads CASIVKGTETQYF. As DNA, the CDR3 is TGTGCCAGCATTGTGAAGGGTACAGAGACCCAGTACTTC.

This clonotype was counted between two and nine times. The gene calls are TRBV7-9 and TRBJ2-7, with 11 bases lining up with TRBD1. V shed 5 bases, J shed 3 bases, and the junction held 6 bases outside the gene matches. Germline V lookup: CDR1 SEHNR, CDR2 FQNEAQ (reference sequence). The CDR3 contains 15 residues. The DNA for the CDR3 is TGTGCCAGCAGCCCCGGACAGGGGGCCCTCTACGAGCAGTACTTC. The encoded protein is CASSPGQGALYEQYF.

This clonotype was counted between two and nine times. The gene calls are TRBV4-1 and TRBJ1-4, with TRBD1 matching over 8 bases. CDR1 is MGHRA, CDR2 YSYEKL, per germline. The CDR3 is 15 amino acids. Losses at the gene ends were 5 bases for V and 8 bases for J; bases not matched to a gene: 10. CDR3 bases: TGCGCCAGCAGCGATCGGACAGGGACTGGGGAAAAACTGTTTTTT. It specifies CASSDRTGTGEKLFF.

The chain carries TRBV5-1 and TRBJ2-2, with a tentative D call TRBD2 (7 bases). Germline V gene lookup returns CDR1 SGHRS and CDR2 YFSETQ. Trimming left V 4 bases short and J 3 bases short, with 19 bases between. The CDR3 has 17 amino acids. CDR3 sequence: CASSLRRGTTYTGELFF. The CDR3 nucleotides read TGCGCCAGCAGCCTGAGGAGGGGGACTACATACACCGGGGAGCTGTTTTTT. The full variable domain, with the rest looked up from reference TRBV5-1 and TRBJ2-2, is KAGVTQTPRYLIKTRGQQVTLSCSPISGHRSVSWYQQTPGQGLQFLFEYFSETQRNKGNFPGRFSGRQFSNSRSEMNVSTLELGDSALYLCASSLRRGTTYTGELFFGEGSRLTVL.

The CDR3 nucleotides read TGTGCCAGCAGCTCGACTAGCGCTCAAGAGACCCAGTACTTC. As protein: CASSSTSAQETQYF. The genes are TRBV5-4 and TRBJ2-5; TRBD2 matches 8 bases. The CDR3 covers 14 residues. The germline gives CDR1 SGHNT, CDR2 YYREEE (reference sequence). V shed 3 bases, J shed 2 bases, and the junction held 3 bases outside the gene matches. Variable domain in full (rest from reference TRBV5-4 and TRBJ2-5): ETGVTQSPTHLIKTRGQQVTLRCSSQSGHNTVSWYQQALGQGPQFIFQYYREEENGRGNFPPRFSGLQFPNYSSELNVNALELDDSALYLCASSSTSAQETQYFGPGTRLLVL.

CDR3 DNA: TGTGCCAGCAGGGAACGACAGGGGGCGAGCTATGGCTACACCTTC. It is translated as CASRERQGASYGYTF. The rearrangement joins TRBV12-3 or TRBV12-4 to TRBJ1-2; 10 bases are a match to TRBD1. There are 15 residues in the CDR3. Trimming cost V 6 bases and J 4 bases; bases outside gene matches: 8.

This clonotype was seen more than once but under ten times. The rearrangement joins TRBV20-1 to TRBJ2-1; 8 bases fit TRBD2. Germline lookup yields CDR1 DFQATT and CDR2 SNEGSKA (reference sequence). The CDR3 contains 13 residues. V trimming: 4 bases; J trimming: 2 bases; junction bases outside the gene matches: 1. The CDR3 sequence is CSAKRETYNEQFF. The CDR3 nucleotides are TGCAGTGCTAAGCGGGAGACCTACAATGAGCAGTTCTTC.

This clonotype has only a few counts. DNA of the CDR3: TGTGCCAGCAGAGGTGGCGGAGGGAAATTGGTCCAAGATACGCAGTATTTT. Translated, it gives CASRGGGGKLVQDTQYF. J is TRBJ2-3 and V is TRBV28; tentative D call: TRBD2 (6 bases). The CDR3 extends over 17 amino acids. With 6 bases removed from V and 5 bases from J, the gap between germline ends came to 24 bases. Germline lookup yields CDR1 MDHEN and CDR2 SYDVKM.

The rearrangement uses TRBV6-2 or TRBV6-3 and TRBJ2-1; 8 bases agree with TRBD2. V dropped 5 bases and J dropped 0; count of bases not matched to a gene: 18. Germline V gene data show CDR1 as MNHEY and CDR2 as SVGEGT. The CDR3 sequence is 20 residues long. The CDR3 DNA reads TGTGCCAGCAGTCCTCTACCGGTCTCTAGCGGGTCTATCTCCTACAATGAGCAGTTCTTC. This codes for CASSPLPVSSGSISYNEQFF.

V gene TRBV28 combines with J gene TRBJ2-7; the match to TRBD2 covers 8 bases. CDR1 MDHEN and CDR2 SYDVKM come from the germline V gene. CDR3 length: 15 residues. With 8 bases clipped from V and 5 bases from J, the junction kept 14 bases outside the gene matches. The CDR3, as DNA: TGTGCCAGCTTAAAGCGGGAGAAGGGGTCGGACGAGCAGTACTTC. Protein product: CASLKREKGSDEQYF.

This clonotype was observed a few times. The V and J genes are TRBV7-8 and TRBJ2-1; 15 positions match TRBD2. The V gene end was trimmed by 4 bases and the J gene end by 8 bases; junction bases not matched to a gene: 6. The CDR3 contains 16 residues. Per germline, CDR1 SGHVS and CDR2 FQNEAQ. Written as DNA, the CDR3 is TGTGCCAGCAGCTGGACTAGCGGGGGGGCCGGGGATGAGCAGTTCTTC. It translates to CASSWTSGGAGDEQFF.

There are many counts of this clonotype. The CDR3 DNA sequence: TGTGCCAGCAGCCGCGGACTAGTAGACAATGAGCAGTTCTTC. Its protein is CASSRGLVDNEQFF. The chain employs TRBV7-9 and TRBJ2-1, with 7 bases that match TRBD2. The CDR3 spans 14 residues. Germline CDR1 reads SEHNR; CDR2 reads FQNEAQ (reference sequence). Trimming at V came to 5 bases and at J to 5 bases, leaving 6 bases not matched to a gene.

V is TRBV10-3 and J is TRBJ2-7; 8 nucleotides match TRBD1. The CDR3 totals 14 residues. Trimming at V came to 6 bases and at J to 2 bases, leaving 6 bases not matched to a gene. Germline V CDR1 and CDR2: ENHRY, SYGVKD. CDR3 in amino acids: CAISGTGFAYEQYV. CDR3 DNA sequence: TGTGCCATCAGCGGGACAGGCTTTGCCTACGAGCAGTACGTC.

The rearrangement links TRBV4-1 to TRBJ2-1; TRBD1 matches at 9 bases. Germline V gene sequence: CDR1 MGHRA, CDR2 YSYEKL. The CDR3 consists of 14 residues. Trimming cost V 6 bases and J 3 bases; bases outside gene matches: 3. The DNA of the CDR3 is TGCGCCAGCAGGCAGACAGGGGGCTACAATGAGCAGTTCTTC. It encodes CASRQTGGYNEQFF.

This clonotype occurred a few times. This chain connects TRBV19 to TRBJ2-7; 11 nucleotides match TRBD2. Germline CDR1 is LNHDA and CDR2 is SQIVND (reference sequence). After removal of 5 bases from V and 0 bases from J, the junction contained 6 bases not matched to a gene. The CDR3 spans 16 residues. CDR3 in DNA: TGTGCCAGTAGTCCCAGACTAGCGGGGATCTCCTACGAGCAGTACTTC. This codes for CASSPRLAGISYEQYF.

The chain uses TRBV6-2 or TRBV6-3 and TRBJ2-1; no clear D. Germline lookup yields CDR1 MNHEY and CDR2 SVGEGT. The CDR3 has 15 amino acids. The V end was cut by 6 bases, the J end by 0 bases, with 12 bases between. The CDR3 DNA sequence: TGTGCCAGCAGGACATTACGTGACTCCTACAATGAGCAGTTCTTC. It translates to CASRTLRDSYNEQFF.

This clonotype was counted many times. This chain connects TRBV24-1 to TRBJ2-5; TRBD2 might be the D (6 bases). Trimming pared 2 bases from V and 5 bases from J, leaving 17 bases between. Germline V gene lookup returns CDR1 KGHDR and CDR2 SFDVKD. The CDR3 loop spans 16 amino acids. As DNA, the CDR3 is TGTGCCACCAGTGATTCTTTGCGGGGACCCGGGGAGACCCAGTACTTC. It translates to CATSDSLRGPGETQYF.

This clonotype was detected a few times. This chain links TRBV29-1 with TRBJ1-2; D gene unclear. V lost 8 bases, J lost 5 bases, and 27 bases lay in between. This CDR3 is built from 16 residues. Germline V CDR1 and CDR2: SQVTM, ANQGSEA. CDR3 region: CSSSVVEGAEDYGYTF. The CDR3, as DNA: TGCAGCTCAAGTGTGGTTGAGGGCGCTGAGGATTATGGCTACACCTTC. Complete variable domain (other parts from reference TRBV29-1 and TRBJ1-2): SAVISQKPSRDICQRGTSLTIQCQVDSQVTMMFWYRQQPGQSLTLIATANQGSEATYESGFVIDKFPISRPNLTFSTLTVSNMSPEDSSIYLCSSSVVEGAEDYGYTFGSGTRLTVV.

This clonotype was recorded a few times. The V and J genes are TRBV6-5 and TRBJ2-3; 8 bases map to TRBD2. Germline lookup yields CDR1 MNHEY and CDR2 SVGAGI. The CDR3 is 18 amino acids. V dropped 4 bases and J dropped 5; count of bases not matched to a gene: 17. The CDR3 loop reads CASSSYTSLRGGRDTQYF. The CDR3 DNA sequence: TGTGCCAGCAGTTCCTACACTTCCCTCCGGGGGGGCCGAGATACGCAGTATTTT.

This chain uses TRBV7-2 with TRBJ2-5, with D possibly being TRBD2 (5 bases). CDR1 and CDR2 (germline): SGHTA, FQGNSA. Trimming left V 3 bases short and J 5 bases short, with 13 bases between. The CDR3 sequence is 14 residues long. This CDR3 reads CASSLEVAQETQYF. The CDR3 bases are TGTGCCAGCAGCTTGGAGGTAGCACAGGAGACCCAGTACTTC.

DNA for the CDR3: TGTGCCAGCAGCCAAGTAGGGGGGCCGCGAGAGACCCAGTACTTC. Its translation: CASSQVGGPRETQYF. The chain uses TRBV14 and TRBJ2-5, with D perhaps matching TRBD1 or TRBD2 (6 bases each). V lost 1 base and J 4 bases, leaving 13 bases between the germline ends. There are 15 residues in the CDR3. Germline V gene sequence: CDR1 SGHDN, CDR2 FVKESK.

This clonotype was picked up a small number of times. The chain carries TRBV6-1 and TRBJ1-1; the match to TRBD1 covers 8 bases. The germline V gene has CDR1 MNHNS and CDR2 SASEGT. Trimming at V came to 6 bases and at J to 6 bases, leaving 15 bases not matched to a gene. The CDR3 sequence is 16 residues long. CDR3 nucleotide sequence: TGTGCCAGCAGGAGGACCGGGACAGGATTAATCCCTGAAGCTTTCTTT. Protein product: CASRRTGTGLIPEAFF.

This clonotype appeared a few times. The CDR3 DNA sequence: TGCAGTGCTCAGGAAACTAGCTCCTATAATTCACCCCTCCACTTT. Amino acids: CSAQETSSYNSPLHF. The rearrangement uses TRBV20-1 and TRBJ1-6; D uncertain. Trimming cost V 5 bases and J 0 bases, with 11 bases left between them. Germline lookup yields CDR1 DFQATT and CDR2 SNEGSKA (reference sequence). The CDR3 is 15 residues long.